This TCR beta chain was identified in a study of CD8+ T cells in alopecia areata. Background on the study: For 6 to 18 months, tofacitinib was taken, and 6 months off drug followed.

With 6 bases removed from V and 2 bases from J, the gap between germline ends came to 5 bases. The CDR3 length is 12 residues. The germline V gene has CDR1 SGHTA and CDR2 FQGTGA. In its sample, this clone was seen a few times. Its antigen is as yet unknown. Points from the study as a whole: Normal scalp had lower clonality than lesional scalp, with alopecia totalis/universalis lesions showing this most strongly.

RNA was extracted and reverse transcribed into cDNA as the sequencing template. Sequencing used immunoSEQ multiplex PCR; TCRdb keeps in-frame clones, though not all of them. There are 60,000 to 70,000 clones in the sample; about 44% occur only once, and 15% to 20% lies in the top ten. The TCR comes from a human donor with alopecia areata. The chain combines TRBV7-3 with TRBJ1-5, with no clear D. Here the sequenced sample was CD8+ T cells sorted from blood, taken at week 0. The CDR3 loop is CASRVGNQPQHF. CDR3 sequence (DNA): TGTGCCAGCAGGGTTGGCAATCAGCCCCAGCATTTT.